This TCR beta chain derives from a study of blood T cell repertoires in COVID-19. Study context: COVID-19 samples from acute and convalescent phases originated in the United States, Italy and Spain. PBMCs, B-cell-depleted T cells, or T cells provided the cDNA or gDNA that made up the material.

V was clipped by 5 bases and J by 4 bases, with 15 bases between them. The CDR3 spans 14 residues. Germline CDR1 SEHNR, CDR2 FQNEAQ (reference sequence). The authors' processing: Counts of nucleated cells, estimated from reference gene primer amplification, were obtained. TCRdb keeps only in-frame clones here, not all; method: immunoSEQ multiplex PCR. V, J and clone size reflect that table, while D and trimming were determined from the DNA. Of about 260,000 clones detected, approximately 86% appear once; the ten largest clones hold roughly 9.8%. The chain is built from TRBV7-9 and TRBJ2-7, with a possible D match to TRBD2 (6 bases). This sequence was found in a man between 40 and 49 years old who had recovered from COVID-19. Sequencing was done on a sample of peripheral blood. The CDR3 loop is CASSPAGREYEQYF. The DNA for the CDR3 is TGTGCCAGCAGCCCAGCCGGGAGAGAATACGAGCAGTACTTC.